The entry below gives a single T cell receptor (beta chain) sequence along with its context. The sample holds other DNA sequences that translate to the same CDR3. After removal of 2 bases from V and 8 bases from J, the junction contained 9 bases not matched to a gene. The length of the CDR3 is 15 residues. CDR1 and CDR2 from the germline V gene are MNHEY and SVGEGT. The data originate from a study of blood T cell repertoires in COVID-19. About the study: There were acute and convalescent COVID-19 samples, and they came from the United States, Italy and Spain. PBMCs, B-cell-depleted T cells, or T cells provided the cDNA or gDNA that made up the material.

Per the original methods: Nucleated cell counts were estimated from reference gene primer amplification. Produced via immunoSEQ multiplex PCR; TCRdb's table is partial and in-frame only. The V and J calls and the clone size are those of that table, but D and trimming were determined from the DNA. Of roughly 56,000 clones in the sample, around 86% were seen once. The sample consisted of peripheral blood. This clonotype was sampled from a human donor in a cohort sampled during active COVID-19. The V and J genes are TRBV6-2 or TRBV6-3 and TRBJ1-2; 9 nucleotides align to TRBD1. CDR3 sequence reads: CASSYTTGGLRGYTF. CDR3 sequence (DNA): TGTGCCAGCAGTTACACTACAGGGGGCTTGCGGGGCTACACCTTC.